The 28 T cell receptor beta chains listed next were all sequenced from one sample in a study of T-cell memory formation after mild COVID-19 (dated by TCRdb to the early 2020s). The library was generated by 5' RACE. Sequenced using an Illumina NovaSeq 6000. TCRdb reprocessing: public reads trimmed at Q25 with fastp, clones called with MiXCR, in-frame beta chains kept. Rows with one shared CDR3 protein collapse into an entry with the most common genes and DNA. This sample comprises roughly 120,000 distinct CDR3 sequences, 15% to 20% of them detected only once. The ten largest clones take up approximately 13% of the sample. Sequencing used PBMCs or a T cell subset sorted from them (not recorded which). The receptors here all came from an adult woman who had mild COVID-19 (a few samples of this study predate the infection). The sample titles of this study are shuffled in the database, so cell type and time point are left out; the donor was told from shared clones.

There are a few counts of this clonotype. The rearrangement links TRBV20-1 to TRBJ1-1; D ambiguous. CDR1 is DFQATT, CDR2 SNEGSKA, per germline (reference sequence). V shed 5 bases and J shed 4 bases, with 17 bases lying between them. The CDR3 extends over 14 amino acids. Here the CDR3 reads CSASEGWSGTEAFF. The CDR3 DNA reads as TGCAGTGCTTCCGAAGGGTGGTCGGGCACTGAAGCTTTCTTT.

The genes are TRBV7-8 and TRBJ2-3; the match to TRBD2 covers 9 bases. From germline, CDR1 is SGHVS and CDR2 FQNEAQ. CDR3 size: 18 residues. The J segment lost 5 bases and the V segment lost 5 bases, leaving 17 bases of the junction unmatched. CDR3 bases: TGTGCCAGCAGCCCCCCCAGGGGTAGCGGGAGATCCCTAGATACGCAGTATTTT. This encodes CASSPPRGSGRSLDTQYF.

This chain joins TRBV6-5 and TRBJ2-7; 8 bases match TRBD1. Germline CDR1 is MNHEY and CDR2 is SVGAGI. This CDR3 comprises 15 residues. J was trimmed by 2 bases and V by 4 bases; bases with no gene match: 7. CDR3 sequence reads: CASSSWDRRTYEQYF. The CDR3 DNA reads TGTGCCAGCAGTTCCTGGGACAGGAGAACCTACGAGCAGTACTTC.

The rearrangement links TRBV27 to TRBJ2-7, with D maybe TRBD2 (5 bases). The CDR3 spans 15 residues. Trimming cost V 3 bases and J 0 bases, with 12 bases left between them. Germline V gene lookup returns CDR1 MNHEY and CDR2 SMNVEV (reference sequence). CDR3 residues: CASSLFGESSYEQYF. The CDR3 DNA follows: TGTGCCAGCAGTTTGTTCGGGGAAAGCTCCTACGAGCAGTACTTC.

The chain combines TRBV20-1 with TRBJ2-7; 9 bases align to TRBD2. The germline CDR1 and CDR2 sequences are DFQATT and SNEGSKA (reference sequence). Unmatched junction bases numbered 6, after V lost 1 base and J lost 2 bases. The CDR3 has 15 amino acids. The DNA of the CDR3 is TGCAGTGCTAGAGGAGGGACTAGCCCAACCTACGAGCAGTACTTC. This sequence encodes CSARGGTSPTYEQYF.

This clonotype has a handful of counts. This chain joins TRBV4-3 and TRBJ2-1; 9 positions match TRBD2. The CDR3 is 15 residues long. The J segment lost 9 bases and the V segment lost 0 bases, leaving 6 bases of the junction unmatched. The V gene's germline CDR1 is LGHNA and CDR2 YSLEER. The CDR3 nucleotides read TGCGCCAGCAGCCAAGATCCGGCTAGCGGGATTGAGCAGTTCTTC. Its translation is CASSQDPASGIEQFF.

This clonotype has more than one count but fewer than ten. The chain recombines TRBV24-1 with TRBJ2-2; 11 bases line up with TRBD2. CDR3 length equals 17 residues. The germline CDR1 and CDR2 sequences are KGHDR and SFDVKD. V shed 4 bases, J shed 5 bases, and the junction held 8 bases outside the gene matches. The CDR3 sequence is CATSDIGLAGGTGELFF. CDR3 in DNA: TGTGCCACCAGTGACATAGGACTAGCGGGCGGTACCGGGGAGCTGTTTTTT.

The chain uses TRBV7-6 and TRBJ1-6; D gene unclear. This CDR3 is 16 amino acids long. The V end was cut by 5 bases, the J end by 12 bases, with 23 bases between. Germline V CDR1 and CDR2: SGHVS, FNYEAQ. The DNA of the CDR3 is TGTGCCAGCAGCCCTTCGGAAGGAGGAGTTATTGTACCCCTCCACTTT. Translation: CASSPSEGGVIVPLHF. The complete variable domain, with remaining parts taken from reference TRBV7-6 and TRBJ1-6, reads GAGVSQSPRYKVTKRGQDVALRCDPISGHVSLYWYRQALGQGPEFLTYFNYEAQQDKSGLPNDRFSAERPEGSISTLTIQRTEQRDSAMYRCASSPSEGGVIVPLHFGNGTRLTVT.

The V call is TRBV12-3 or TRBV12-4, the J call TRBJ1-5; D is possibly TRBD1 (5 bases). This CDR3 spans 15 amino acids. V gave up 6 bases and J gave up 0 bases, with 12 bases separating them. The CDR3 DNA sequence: TGTGCCAGCAGGGCTTCCGACAGTAGCAATCAGCCCCAGCATTTT. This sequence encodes CASRASDSSNQPQHF.

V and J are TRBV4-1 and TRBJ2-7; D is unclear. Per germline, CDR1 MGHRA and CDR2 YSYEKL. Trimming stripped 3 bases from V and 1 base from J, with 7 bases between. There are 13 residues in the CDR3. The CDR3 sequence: CASSHGSSYEQYF. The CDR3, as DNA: TGCGCCAGCAGCCATGGCAGTTCCTACGAGCAGTACTTC.

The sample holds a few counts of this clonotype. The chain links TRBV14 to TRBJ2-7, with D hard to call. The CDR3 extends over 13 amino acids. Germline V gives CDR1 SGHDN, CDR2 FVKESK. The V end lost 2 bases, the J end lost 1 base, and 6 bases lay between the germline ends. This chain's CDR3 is CASSQLGSYEQYF. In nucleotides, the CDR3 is TGTGCCAGCAGCCAATTGGGATCCTACGAGCAGTACTTC.

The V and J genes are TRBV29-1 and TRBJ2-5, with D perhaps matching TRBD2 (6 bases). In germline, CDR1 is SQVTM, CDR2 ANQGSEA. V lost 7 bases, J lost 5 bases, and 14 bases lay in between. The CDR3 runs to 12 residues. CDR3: CSADLAGETQYF. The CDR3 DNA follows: TGCAGCGCGGACCTGGCGGGGGAGACCCAGTACTTC.

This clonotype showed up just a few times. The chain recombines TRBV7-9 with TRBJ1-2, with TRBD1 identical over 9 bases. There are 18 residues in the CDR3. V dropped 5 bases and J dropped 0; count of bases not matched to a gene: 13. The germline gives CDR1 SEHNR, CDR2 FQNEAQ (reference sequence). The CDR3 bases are TGTGCCAGCAGCCCGAAGGGGCGGGGACAGGGAGCTAACTATGGCTACACCTTC. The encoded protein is CASSPKGRGQGANYGYTF.

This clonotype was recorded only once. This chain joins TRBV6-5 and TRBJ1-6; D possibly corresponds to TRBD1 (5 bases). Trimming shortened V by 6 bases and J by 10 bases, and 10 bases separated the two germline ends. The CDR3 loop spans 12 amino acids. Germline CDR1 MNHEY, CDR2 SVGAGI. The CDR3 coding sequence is TGTGCCAGCAGCAGGGTAGACTCACCCCTCCACTTT. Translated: CASSRVDSPLHF.

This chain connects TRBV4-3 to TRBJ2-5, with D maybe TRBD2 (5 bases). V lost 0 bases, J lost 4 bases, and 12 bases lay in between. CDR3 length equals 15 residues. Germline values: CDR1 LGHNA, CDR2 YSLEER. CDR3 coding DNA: TGCGCCAGCAGCCAAGATCTAAGGACTCCAGAGACCCAGTACTTC. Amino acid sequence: CASSQDLRTPETQYF.

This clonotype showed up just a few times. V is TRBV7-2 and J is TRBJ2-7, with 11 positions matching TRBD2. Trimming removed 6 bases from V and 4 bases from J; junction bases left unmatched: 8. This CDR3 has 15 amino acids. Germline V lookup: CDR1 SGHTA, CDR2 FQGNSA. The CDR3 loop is CASRVHSGGAYEQYF. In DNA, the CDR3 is TGTGCCAGCAGAGTACATAGCGGGGGGGCTTACGAGCAGTACTTC.

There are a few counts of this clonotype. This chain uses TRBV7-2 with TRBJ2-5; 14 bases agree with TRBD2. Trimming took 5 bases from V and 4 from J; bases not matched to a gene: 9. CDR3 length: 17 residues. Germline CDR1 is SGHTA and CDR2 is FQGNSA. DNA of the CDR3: TGTGCCAGCAGCACTCCGGGACTAGCGGGAGCGGGAGAGACCCAGTACTTC. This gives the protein CASSTPGLAGAGETQYF. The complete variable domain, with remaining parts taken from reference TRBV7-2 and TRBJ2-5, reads GAGVSQSPSNKVTEKGKDVELRCDPISGHTALYWYRQSLGQGLEFLIYFQGNSAPDKSGLPSDRFSAERTGGSVSTLTIQRTQQEDSAVYLCASSTPGLAGAGETQYFGPGTRLLVL.

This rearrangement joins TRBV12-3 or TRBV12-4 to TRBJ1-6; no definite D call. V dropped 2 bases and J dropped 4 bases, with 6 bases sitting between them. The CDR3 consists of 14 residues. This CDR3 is CASSLKRYNSPLHF. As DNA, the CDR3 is TGTGCCAGCAGTTTAAAGCGGTATAATTCACCCCTCCACTTT.

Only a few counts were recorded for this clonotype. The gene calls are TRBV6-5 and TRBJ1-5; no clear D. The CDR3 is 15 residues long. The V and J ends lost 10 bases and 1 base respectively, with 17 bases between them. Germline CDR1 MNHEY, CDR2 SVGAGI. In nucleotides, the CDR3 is TGTGCCACCCACCCAAAGCGACACAGCAATCAGCCCCAGCATTTT. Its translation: CATHPKRHSNQPQHF.

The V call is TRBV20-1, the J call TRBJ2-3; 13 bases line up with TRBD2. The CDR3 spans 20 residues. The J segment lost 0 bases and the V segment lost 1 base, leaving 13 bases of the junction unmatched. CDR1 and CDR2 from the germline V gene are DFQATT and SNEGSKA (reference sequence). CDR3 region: CSARGGNGLAGVYSTDTQYF. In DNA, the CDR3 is TGCAGTGCTAGAGGGGGAAATGGACTAGCGGGAGTGTATAGCACAGATACGCAGTATTTT.

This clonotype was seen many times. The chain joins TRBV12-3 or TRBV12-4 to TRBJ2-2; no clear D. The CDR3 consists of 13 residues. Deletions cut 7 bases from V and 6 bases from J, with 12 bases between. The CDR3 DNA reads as TGTGCCAGCACCCCTATGGGGTCCGGGGAGCTGTTTTTT. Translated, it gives CASTPMGSGELFF.

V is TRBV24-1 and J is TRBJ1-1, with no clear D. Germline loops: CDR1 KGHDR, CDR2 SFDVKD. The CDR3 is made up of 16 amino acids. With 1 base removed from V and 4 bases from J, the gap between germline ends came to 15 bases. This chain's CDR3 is CATSDFLETPFTEAFF. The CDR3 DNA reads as TGTGCCACCAGTGATTTCTTGGAGACACCATTCACTGAAGCTTTCTTT.

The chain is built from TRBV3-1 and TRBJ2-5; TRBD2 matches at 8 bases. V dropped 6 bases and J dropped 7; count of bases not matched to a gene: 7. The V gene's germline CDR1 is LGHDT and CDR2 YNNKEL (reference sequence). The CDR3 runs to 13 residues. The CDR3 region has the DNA TGTGCCAGCAGACGAGCGGGAGAAGGGACCCAGTACTTC. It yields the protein CASRRAGEGTQYF.

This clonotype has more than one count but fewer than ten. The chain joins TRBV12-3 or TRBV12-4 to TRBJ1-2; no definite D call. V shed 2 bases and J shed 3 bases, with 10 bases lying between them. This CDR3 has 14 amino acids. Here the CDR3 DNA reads TGTGCCAGCAGTTTACAAGGAGCTGACTATGGCTACACCTTC. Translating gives CASSLQGADYGYTF.

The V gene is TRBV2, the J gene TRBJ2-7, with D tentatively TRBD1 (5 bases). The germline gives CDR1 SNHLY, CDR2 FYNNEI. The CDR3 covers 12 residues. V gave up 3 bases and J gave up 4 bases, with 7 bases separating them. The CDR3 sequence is CASSDRVYEQYF. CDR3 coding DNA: TGTGCCAGCAGTGACAGGGTGTACGAGCAGTACTTC.

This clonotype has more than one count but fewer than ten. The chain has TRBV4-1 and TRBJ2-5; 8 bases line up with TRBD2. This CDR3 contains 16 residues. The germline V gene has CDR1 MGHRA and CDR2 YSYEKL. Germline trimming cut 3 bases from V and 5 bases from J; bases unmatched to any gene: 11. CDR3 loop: CASSHSMGTRGETQYF. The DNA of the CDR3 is TGCGCCAGCAGCCACTCGATGGGGACTAGAGGGGAGACCCAGTACTTC.

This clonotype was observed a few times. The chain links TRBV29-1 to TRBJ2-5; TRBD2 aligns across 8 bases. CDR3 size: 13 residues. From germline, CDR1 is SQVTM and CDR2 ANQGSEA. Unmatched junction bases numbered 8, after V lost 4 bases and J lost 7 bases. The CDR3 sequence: CSVGQAGGGTQYF. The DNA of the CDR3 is TGCAGCGTTGGACAGGCCGGGGGGGGGACCCAGTACTTC.

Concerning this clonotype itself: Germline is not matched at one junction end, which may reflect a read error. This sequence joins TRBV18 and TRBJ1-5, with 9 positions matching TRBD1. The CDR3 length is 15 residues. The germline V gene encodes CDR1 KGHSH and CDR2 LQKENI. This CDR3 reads CASSPGTGKSQPKHF. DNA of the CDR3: TGTGCCAGCTCACCAGGGACAGGGAAAAGTCAGCCCAAGCATTTT.